The 29 T cell receptor beta chains below come from one sample, sequenced in a study of blood T cell repertoires in COVID-19. The data were produced by immunoSEQ multiplex PCR, yet TCRdb's version contains in-frame clones alone and is incomplete. The table lists some 200,000 clones, roughly 84% of them singletons. Sample: peripheral blood. These receptors all come from a woman in her sixties or seventies who had recovered from COVID-19.

This chain links TRBV14 with TRBJ2-1; the match to TRBD2 covers 8 bases. CDR1 and CDR2 (germline): SGHDN, FVKESK. The CDR3 is made up of 16 amino acids. With 3 bases clipped from V and 0 bases from J, the junction kept 4 bases outside the gene matches. CDR3 loop: CASSQRGTSSYNEQFF. In nucleotides, the CDR3 is TGTGCCAGCAGCCAGAGGGGGACTAGCTCCTACAATGAGCAGTTCTTC.

This rearrangement joins TRBV9 to TRBJ2-2; D unclear. Germline V gives CDR1 SGDLS, CDR2 YYNGEE. This CDR3 is built from 14 residues. With 4 bases removed from V and 5 bases from J, the gap between germline ends came to 12 bases. The CDR3: CASSPQTLTGELFF. The CDR3 coding sequence is TGTGCCAGCAGCCCCCAGACACTTACCGGGGAGCTGTTTTTT.

This clone was detected only once. The chain combines TRBV19 with TRBJ2-1; TRBD2 might be the D (5 bases). Trimming took 6 bases from V and 4 from J, leaving 13 bases between them. The V gene's germline CDR1 is LNHDA and CDR2 SQIVND (reference sequence). CDR3 length: 14 amino acids. For the CDR3, the DNA is TGTGCCAGTAGGGGCGGGTCACTGTACAATGAGCAGTTCTTC. Translation: CASRGGSLYNEQFF.

The chain couples TRBV11-1 to TRBJ2-7, with TRBD1 matching 8 bases. This CDR3 region has 15 residues. The germline CDR1 and CDR2 sequences are SGHAT and FQDESV (reference sequence). The V and J ends lost 3 bases and 5 bases, in that order; junction bases with no gene match: 9. CDR3 in DNA: TGTGCCAGCAGCTTGCAAACAGGGGGTCTTAACGAGCAGTACTTC. Residues: CASSLQTGGLNEQYF. The entire variable domain, with the rest obtained from reference TRBV11-1 and TRBJ2-7, is as follows: EAEVAQSPRYKITEKSQAVAFWCDPISGHATLYWYRQILGQGPELLVQFQDESVVDDSQLPKDRFSAERLKGVDSTLKIQPAELGDSAMYLCASSLQTGGLNEQYFGPGTRLTVT.

The chain carries TRBV15 and TRBJ2-4; 9 bases fit TRBD2. CDR3 length equals 14 residues. Germline loops: CDR1 LNHNV, CDR2 YYDKDF (reference sequence). The ends lost 2 bases at V and 8 bases at J; junction bases unmatched: 4. The CDR3, as DNA: TGTGCCACCAGCAGATTAGCGGGGGTTGACATTCAGTACTTC. It encodes CATSRLAGVDIQYF.

The genes are TRBV7-3 and TRBJ1-2; 7 bases map to TRBD1. Germline-derived CDR1 and CDR2 are SGHTA and FQGTGA. The CDR3 loop spans 13 amino acids. The V segment lost 5 bases and the J segment 8 bases; nucleotides outside the gene matches: 8. The CDR3, as DNA: TGTGCCAGCAGCCCAGACAGGGAGAGGGGCTACACCTTC. Protein: CASSPDRERGYTF.

This sequence joins TRBV9 and TRBJ2-1, with D maybe TRBD2 (7 bases). The V and J ends lost 4 bases and 7 bases respectively, with 24 bases between them. This CDR3 is built from 17 residues. Germline V gives CDR1 SGDLS, CDR2 YYNGEE. In DNA form, the CDR3 reads TGTGCCAGCAGCCTCAATCCGTGGGGGGGCCTGGGGAATGAGCAGTTCTTC. This codes for CASSLNPWGGLGNEQFF.

The chain joins TRBV2 to TRBJ1-3; TRBD1 is a possible D gene (6 bases). Germline CDR1 reads SNHLY; CDR2 reads FYNNEI. The CDR3 contains 15 residues. Trimming removed 8 bases at V and 0 bases at J, with 14 bases between. CDR3 loop: CASRVGHNSGNTIYF. CDR3 sequence (DNA): TGTGCCAGCCGGGTGGGACACAACTCTGGAAACACCATATATTTT.

J is TRBJ1-5 and V is TRBV18; D not resolved. V lost 6 bases and J 2 bases, leaving 14 bases between the germline ends. CDR3 length equals 15 residues. The germline V gene encodes CDR1 KGHSH and CDR2 LQKENI. The CDR3 DNA reads TGTGCCAGCTCTCTACAGAGGGTTGGCAATCAGCCCCAGCATTTT. Its translation: CASSLQRVGNQPQHF.

The rearrangement links TRBV4-1 to TRBJ2-7; no reliable D call. V was clipped by 3 bases and J by 0 bases, with 21 bases between them. This CDR3 contains 18 residues. Germline V gene sequence: CDR1 MGHRA, CDR2 YSYEKL. CDR3 residues: CASSQRPPGSRSSYEQYF. CDR3 DNA: TGCGCCAGCAGCCAGCGACCGCCTGGCAGCCGGAGCTCCTACGAGCAGTACTTC.

The CDR3 protein is CASSRQGAGYTF. The CDR3 bases are TGTGCCAGCAGTCGACAGGGGGCTGGCTACACCTTC. V and J are TRBV27 and TRBJ1-2; 10 bases agree with TRBD1. The CDR3 extends over 12 amino acids. Germline V lookup: CDR1 MNHEY, CDR2 SMNVEV (reference sequence). The V gene end was trimmed by 5 bases and the J gene end by 7 bases; junction bases not matched to a gene: 1.

The V gene is TRBV4-1, the J gene TRBJ2-7; TRBD1 agrees at 7 bases. V dropped 4 bases and J dropped 6; count of bases not matched to a gene: 6. Germline V gives CDR1 MGHRA, CDR2 YSYEKL. The CDR3 is made up of 13 amino acids. CDR3 loop: CASSPGQALEQYF. CDR3 sequence (DNA): TGCGCCAGCAGCCCAGGACAGGCCCTCGAGCAGTACTTC.

V is TRBV28 and J is TRBJ1-4, with TRBD1 identical over 7 bases. The CDR3 loop spans 16 amino acids. Trimming removed 6 bases from V and 8 bases from J; junction bases left unmatched: 15. The germline gives CDR1 MDHEN, CDR2 SYDVKM. The DNA of the CDR3 is TGTGCCAGCAGCTCCGACAGGGAACCCCTCCGGGAAAAACTGTTTTTT. Amino acid sequence: CASSSDREPLREKLFF.

This clone came up once. The rearrangement uses TRBV2 and TRBJ2-7; D perhaps matches TRBD1 (6 bases). CDR3 length: 14 amino acids. V was clipped by 5 bases and J by 2 bases, with 13 bases between them. Per the germline V gene, CDR1 is SNHLY and CDR2 is FYNNEI. Written as DNA, the CDR3 is TGTGCCAGCAGTCGCCTGAGGGACACCTACGAGCAGTACTTC. Translating it yields CASSRLRDTYEQYF.

The sample holds a few counts of this clone. This chain connects TRBV2 to TRBJ2-2; D possibly corresponds to TRBD1 (7 bases). CDR1 SNHLY and CDR2 FYNNEI come from the germline V gene. The CDR3 has 15 residues. Trimming pared 6 bases from V and 4 bases from J, leaving 15 bases between. Here the CDR3 DNA reads TGTGCCAGCAGCCTGGAGGGGGCGAGCACCGGGGAGCTGTTTTTT. Protein: CASSLEGASTGELFF.

V is TRBV7-2 and J is TRBJ1-2; D gene ambiguous. CDR3 length: 15 residues. V lost 5 bases, J lost 0 bases, and 13 bases lay in between. The V gene's germline CDR1 is SGHTA and CDR2 FQGNSA. CDR3 DNA: TGTGCCAGCAGCCCTGCTACTATTGCTAACTATGGCTACACCTTC. Translation gives CASSPATIANYGYTF. Supplemented by reference TRBV7-2 and TRBJ1-2, the full variable domain reads GAGVSQSPSNKVTEKGKDVELRCDPISGHTALYWYRQSLGQGLEFLIYFQGNSAPDKSGLPSDRFSAERTGGSVSTLTIQRTQQEDSAVYLCASSPATIANYGYTFGSGTRLTVV.

The J gene is TRBJ1-3, the V gene TRBV15, with D possibly TRBD1 on 6 matching bases. This CDR3 contains 15 residues. Per germline, CDR1 LNHNV and CDR2 YYDKDF (reference sequence). V was cut by 0 bases and J by 6 bases, with 12 bases left in between. The CDR3 coding sequence is TGTGCCACCAGCAGAGATACAGGGTCGGTAAACACCATATATTTT. It encodes CATSRDTGSVNTIYF.

V gene TRBV18 combines with J gene TRBJ1-1; 7 nucleotides match TRBD1. Germline V gives CDR1 KGHSH, CDR2 LQKENI. The V segment lost 3 bases and the J segment 4 bases; nucleotides outside the gene matches: 11. The CDR3 spans 16 residues. CDR3 bases: TGTGCCAGCTCACCCCCGAGCCCAGGGGGTACCACTGAAGCTTTCTTT. This encodes CASSPPSPGGTTEAFF.

The chain recombines TRBV2 with TRBJ1-2; D is ambiguous. Germline CDR1 and CDR2: SNHLY and FYNNEI. The CDR3 totals 14 residues. V gave up 3 bases and J gave up 4 bases, with 12 bases separating them. CDR3: CASSEGGPGYGYTF. CDR3 nucleotides: TGTGCCAGCAGTGAGGGAGGGCCGGGCTATGGCTACACCTTC.

V and J are TRBV7-9 and TRBJ2-1, with 8 positions matching TRBD1. The V and J ends lost 8 bases and 8 bases, in that order; junction bases with no gene match: 17. The CDR3 consists of 16 residues. CDR1 is SEHNR, CDR2 FQNEAQ, per germline (reference sequence). CDR3 region: CASQKRTGPVAHEQFF. The CDR3 region has the DNA TGTGCCAGCCAGAAAAGGACAGGGCCCGTCGCCCATGAGCAGTTCTTC.

The V call is TRBV7-3, the J call TRBJ2-2; D is unclear. The germline V gene has CDR1 SGHTA and CDR2 FQGTGA. Deletions cut 4 bases from V and 7 bases from J, with 7 bases between. The length of the CDR3 is 12 residues. The CDR3 here is CASSSLGGELFF. The CDR3, as DNA: TGTGCCAGCAGCTCCCTAGGCGGGGAGCTGTTTTTT. Full variable domain (outside the CDR3, taken from reference TRBV7-3 and TRBJ2-2): GAGVSQTPSNKVTEKGKYVELRCDPISGHTALYWYRQSLGQGPEFLIYFQGTGAADDSGLPNDRFFAVRPEGSVSTLKIQRTERGDSAVYLCASSSLGGELFFGEGSRLTVL.

V and J are TRBV27 and TRBJ1-1; D call uncertain. Germline V CDR1 and CDR2: MNHEY, SMNVEV (reference sequence). V gave up 4 bases and J gave up 2 bases, with 5 bases separating them. This CDR3 comprises 12 residues. CDR3 sequence: CASSSSNTEAFF. In DNA, the CDR3 is TGTGCCAGCAGTTCCAGTAACACTGAAGCTTTCTTT.

This chain links TRBV4-1 with TRBJ1-5; tentatively, D is TRBD1 (5 bases). Germline assignment: CDR1 MGHRA and CDR2 YSYEKL. CDR3 length: 15 amino acids. V lost 0 bases, J lost 7 bases, and 13 bases lay in between. The CDR3 reads CASSQDTSRGQPQHF. The CDR3 DNA follows: TGCGCCAGCAGCCAAGATACGTCCCGGGGGCAGCCCCAGCATTTT.

The chain uses TRBV7-3 and TRBJ2-2; a weak D match, TRBD2 (6 bases). V was clipped by 5 bases and J by 5 bases, with 15 bases between them. In germline, CDR1 is SGHTA, CDR2 FQGTGA. The length of the CDR3 is 15 residues. CDR3 region: CASSPAGAGTGELFF. DNA of the CDR3: TGTGCCAGCAGCCCTGCCGGGGCGGGGACCGGGGAGCTGTTTTTT.

In its sample, this clone was seen a few times. V usage is TRBV5-1 and J usage is TRBJ2-7, with 9 bases matching TRBD2. CDR1 is SGHRS, CDR2 YFSETQ, per germline. The trim removed 4 bases at V and 2 bases at J, leaving 4 bases unmatched. CDR3 length equals 14 residues. CDR3 coding DNA: TGCGCCAGCAGCGCCCTAGCGGGGACCTACGAGCAGTACTTC. Residues: CASSALAGTYEQYF. Full variable domain (outside the CDR3, taken from reference TRBV5-1 and TRBJ2-7): KAGVTQTPRYLIKTRGQQVTLSCSPISGHRSVSWYQQTPGQGLQFLFEYFSETQRNKGNFPGRFSGRQFSNSRSEMNVSTLELGDSALYLCASSALAGTYEQYFGPGTRLTVT.

The J gene is TRBJ2-7, the V gene TRBV12-3 or TRBV12-4; tentatively, D is TRBD1 (5 bases). CDR3 size: 13 residues. The ends were cut back, 3 bases at V and 2 bases at J, with 8 bases in the middle. CDR3 in DNA: TGTGCCAGCAGTTTCGCCAGGGCCTACGAGCAGTACTTC. Its protein is CASSFARAYEQYF.

The chain uses TRBV5-1 and TRBJ1-1; 8 bases map to TRBD1. Unmatched junction bases numbered 5, after V lost 4 bases and J lost 3 bases. Per germline, CDR1 SGHRS and CDR2 YFSETQ. The CDR3 contains 14 residues. CDR3 nucleotides: TGCGCCAGCAGCGTACAGGGGGGAGACACTGAAGCTTTCTTT. Protein: CASSVQGGDTEAFF. The complete variable domain, with remaining parts taken from reference TRBV5-1 and TRBJ1-1, reads KAGVTQTPRYLIKTRGQQVTLSCSPISGHRSVSWYQQTPGQGLQFLFEYFSETQRNKGNFPGRFSGRQFSNSRSEMNVSTLELGDSALYLCASSVQGGDTEAFFGQGTRLTVV.

The gene calls are TRBV27 and TRBJ1-5; 7 bases fit TRBD1. The CDR3 extends over 14 amino acids. V shed 6 bases and J 3 bases; nucleotides not matched to a gene: 5. Germline CDR1 and CDR2: MNHEY and SMNVEV (reference sequence). CDR3 protein: CASSEGQNNQPQHF. The CDR3 DNA reads TGTGCCAGCAGCGAGGGACAGAACAATCAGCCCCAGCATTTT.

The chain couples TRBV5-8 to TRBJ1-6; maybe TRBD1 (5 bases). CDR3 length equals 14 residues. The V end was cut by 2 bases, the J end by 6 bases, with 9 bases between. Germline V gives CDR1 SGHTS, CDR2 YDEGEE. Here the CDR3 reads CASSFQGGNSPLHF. CDR3 DNA sequence: TGTGCCAGCAGCTTTCAGGGAGGTAATTCACCCCTCCACTTT.